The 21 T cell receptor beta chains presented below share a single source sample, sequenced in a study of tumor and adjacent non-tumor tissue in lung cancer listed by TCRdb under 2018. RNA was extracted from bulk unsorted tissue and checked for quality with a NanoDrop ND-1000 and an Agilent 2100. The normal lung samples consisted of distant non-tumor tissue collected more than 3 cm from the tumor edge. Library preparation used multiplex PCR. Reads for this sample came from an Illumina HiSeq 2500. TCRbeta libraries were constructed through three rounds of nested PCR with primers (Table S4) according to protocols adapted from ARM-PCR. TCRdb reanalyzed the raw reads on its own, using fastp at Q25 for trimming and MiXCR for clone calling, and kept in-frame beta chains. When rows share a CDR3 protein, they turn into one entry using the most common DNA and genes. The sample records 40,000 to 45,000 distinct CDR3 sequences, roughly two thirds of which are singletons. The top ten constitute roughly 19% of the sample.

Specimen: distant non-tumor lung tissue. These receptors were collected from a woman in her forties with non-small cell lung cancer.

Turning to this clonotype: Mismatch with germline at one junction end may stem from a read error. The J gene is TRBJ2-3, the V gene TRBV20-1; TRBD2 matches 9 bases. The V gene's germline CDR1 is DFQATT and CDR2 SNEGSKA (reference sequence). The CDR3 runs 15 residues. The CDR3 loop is CSTRGGGAPTDTQYF. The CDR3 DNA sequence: TGCAGTACTAGAGGCGGGGGGGCCCCCACAGATACGCAGTATTTT.

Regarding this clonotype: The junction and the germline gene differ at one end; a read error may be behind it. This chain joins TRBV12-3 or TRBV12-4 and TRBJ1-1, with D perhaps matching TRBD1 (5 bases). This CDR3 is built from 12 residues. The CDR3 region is CASGSGGAEAIF. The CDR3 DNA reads TGTGCCAGCGGTTCGGGCGGGGCCGAAGCTATCTTT.

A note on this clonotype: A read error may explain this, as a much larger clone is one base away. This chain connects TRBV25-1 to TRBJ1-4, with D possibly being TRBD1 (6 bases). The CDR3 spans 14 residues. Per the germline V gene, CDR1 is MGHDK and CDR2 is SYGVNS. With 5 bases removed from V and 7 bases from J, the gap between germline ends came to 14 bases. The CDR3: CASSKGHSSEKLFF. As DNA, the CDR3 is TGTGCCAGCAGTAAGGGACACTCCTCTGAAAAACTGTTTTTT.

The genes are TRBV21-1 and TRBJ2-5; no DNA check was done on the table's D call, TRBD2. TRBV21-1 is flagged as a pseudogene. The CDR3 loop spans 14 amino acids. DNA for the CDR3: TGTGCCAGAATCCGGGATCTAGCAAGAGAGACCCAGTACTTC. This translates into CARIRDLARETQYF.

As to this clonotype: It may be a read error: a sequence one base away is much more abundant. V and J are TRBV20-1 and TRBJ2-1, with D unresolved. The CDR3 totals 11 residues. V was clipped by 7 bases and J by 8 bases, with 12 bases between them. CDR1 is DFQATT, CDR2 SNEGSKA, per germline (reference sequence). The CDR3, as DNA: TGCAGTGTTACAGATTTGTATGAGCAGTTCTTC. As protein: CSVTDLYEQFF.

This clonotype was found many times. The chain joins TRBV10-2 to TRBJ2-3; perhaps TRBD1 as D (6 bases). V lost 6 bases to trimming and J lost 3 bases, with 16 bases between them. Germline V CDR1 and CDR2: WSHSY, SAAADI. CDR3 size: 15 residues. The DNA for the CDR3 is TGCGCCAGCAGCCCCGACAGGTCAGGTACAGATACGCAGTATTTT. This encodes CASSPDRSGTDTQYF.

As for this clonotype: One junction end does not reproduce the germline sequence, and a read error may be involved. CDR3 bases: TGCGCCAGCAGCCAATACAATTGGGAGACCCAGTATTTC. Amino acid sequence: CASSQYNWETQYF. This sequence joins TRBV4-1 and TRBJ2-5; D may be TRBD2 (5 bases). The CDR3 extends over 13 amino acids. Germline CDR1 MGHRA, CDR2 YSYEKL.

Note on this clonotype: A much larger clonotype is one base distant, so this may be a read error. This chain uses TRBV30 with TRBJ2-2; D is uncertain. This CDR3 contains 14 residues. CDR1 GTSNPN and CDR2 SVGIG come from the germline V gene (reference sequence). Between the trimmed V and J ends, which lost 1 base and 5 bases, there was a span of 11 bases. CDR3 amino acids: CAWSGRVETGELFF. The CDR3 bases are TGTGCCTGGAGTGGAAGGGTGGAAACCGGGGAGCTGTTTTTT.

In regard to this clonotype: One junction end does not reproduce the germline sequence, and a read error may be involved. The CDR3 loop is CASSFKGGINQPQRF. Here the CDR3 DNA reads TGTGCCAGCAGTTTTAAAGGGGGCATTAATCAGCCCCAGCGCTTT. The chain carries TRBV12-3 or TRBV12-4 and TRBJ1-5; 7 bases match TRBD1. This CDR3 spans 15 amino acids.

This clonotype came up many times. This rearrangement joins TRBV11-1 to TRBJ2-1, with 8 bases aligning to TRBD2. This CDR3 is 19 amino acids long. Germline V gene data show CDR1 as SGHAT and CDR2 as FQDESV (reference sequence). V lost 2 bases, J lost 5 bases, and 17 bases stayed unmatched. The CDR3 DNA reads TGTGCCAGCAGCTTAACGGGCAGGGGATTAGGCGGGGGGAACAATGAGCAGTTCTTC. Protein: CASSLTGRGLGGGNNEQFF.

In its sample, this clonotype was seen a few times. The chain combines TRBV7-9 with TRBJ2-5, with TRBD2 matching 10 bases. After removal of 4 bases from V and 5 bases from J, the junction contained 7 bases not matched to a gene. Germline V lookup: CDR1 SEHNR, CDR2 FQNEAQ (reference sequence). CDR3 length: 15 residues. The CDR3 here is CASSSSLAGVETQYF. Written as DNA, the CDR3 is TGTGCCAGCAGCTCAAGCCTAGCGGGAGTTGAGACCCAGTACTTC.

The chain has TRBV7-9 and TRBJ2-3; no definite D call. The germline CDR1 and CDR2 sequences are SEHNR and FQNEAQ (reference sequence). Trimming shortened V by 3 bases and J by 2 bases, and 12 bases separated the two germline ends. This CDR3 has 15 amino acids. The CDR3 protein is CASSFEWGTTDTQYF. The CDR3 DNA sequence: TGTGCCAGCAGCTTTGAATGGGGAACCACAGATACGCAGTATTTT. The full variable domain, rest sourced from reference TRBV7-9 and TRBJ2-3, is DTGVSQNPRHKITKRGQNVTFRCDPISEHNRLYWYRQTLGQGPEFLTYFQNEAQLEKSRLLSDRFSAERPKGSFSTLEIQRTEQGDSAMYLCASSFEWGTTDTQYFGPGTRLTVL.

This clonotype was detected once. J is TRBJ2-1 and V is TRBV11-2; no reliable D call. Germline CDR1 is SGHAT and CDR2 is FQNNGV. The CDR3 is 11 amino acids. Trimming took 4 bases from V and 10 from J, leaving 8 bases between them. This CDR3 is CASSSHWEQFF. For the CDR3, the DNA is TGTGCCAGCAGCTCCCATTGGGAGCAGTTCTTC.

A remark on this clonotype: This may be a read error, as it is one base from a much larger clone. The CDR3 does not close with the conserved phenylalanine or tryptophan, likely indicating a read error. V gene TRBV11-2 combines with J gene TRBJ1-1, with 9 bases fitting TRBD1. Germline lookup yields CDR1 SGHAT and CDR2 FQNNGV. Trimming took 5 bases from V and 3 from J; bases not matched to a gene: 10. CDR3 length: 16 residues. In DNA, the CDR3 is TGTGCCAGCAGCGGGACAGGGAGGATCTTGGACACTGAAGCTTTCCTT. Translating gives CASSGTGRILDTEAFL.

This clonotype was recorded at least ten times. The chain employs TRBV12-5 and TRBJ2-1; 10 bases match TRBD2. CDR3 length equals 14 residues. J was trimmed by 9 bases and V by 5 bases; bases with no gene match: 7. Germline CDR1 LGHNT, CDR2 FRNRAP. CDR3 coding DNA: TGTGCTAGTGGTACAAGCGGGAGGGTCAGTGAGCAGTTCTTC. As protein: CASGTSGRVSEQFF.

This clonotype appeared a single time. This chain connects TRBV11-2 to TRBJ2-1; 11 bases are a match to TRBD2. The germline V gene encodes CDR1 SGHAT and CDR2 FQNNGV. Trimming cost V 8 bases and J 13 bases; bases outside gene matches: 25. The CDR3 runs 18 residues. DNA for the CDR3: TGTGCCAGCCGCTCGCGCATCGTAACTAGCGGGGGAGTAAGGGAACAGTTCTTC. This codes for CASRSRIVTSGGVREQFF.

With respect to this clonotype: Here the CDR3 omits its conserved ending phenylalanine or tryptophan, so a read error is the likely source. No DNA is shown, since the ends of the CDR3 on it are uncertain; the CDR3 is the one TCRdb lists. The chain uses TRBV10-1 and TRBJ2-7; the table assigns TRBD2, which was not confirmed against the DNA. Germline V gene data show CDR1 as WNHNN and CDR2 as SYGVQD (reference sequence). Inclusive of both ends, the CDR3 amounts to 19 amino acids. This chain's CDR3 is CASNGQDGTSGRAWYEHYL.

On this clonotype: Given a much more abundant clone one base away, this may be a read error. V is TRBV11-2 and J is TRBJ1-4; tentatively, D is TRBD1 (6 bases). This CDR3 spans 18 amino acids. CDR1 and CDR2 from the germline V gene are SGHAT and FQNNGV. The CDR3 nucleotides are TGTGCCGGCAGCCAACCCGTTTGGGAACAGGGACTTAATGAAAAACTGTTTTTT. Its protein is CAGSQPVWEQGLNEKLFF. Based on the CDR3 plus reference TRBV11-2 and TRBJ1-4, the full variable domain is EAGVAQSPRYKIIEKRQSVAFWCNPISGHATLYWYQQILGQGPKLLIQFQNNGVVDDSQLPKDRFSAERLKGVDSTLKIQPAKLEDSAVYLCAGSQPVWEQGLNEKLFFGSGTQLSVL.

The chain's CDR3 is CANSYSWRGPSTF. In DNA form, the CDR3 reads TGTGCCAATAGTTACTCGTGGCGGGGGCCTAGCACCTTC. V usage is TRBV6-5 and J usage is TRBJ1-2; D might be TRBD1 (6 bases). The germline CDR1 and CDR2 sequences are MNHEY and SVGAGI. CDR3 length: 13 residues. V was trimmed by 10 bases and J by 13 bases, leaving 25 bases between them.

CDR3 sequence reads: CASSLRGGALYVAFF. Here the CDR3 DNA reads TGTGCCAGCAGTCTCCGGGGAGGGGCCCTTTATGTGGCTTTCTTT. The chain carries TRBV2 and TRBJ1-1; D may be TRBD1 (5 bases). The V end lost 5 bases, the J end lost 11 bases, and 24 bases lay between the germline ends. The CDR3 contains 15 residues. Germline lookup yields CDR1 SNHLY and CDR2 FYNNEI. Filled out from reference TRBV2 and TRBJ1-1, the complete variable domain reads EPEVTQTPSHQVTQMGQEVILRCVPISNHLYFYWYRQILGQKVEFLVSFYNNEISEKSEIFDDQFSVERPDGSNFTLKIRSTKLEDSAMYFCASSLRGGALYVAFFGQGTRLTVV.

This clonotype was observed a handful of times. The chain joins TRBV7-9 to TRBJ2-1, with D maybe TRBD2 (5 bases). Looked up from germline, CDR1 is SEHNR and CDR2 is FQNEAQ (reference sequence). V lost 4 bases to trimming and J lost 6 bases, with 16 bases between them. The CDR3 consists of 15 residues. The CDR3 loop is CASSSGGGGGNEQFF. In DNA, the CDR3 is TGTGCCAGCAGCTCAGGAGGTGGAGGAGGCAATGAGCAGTTCTTC.